This TCR beta chain was recorded in a study of cytomegalovirus exposure and HLA in healthy donors. Both 60 Vbeta primers and 13 Jbeta primers went into the PCR. TCRdb's table, derived via immunoSEQ multiplex PCR, lists solely in-frame clones and lacks some. This sample has 200,000 or so clones, with less than 90% found just once. Material: PBMCs. The clonotype originates from a boy younger than 18 in good health and CMV-seronegative.

CDR3 nucleotides: TGTGCCAGCAGCTTGGGTGAGGCCAGAGCTAACTATGGCTACACCTTC. It specifies CASSLGEARANYGYTF. The V gene is TRBV5-4, the J gene TRBJ1-2; D is unresolved. Germline V gives CDR1 SGHNT, CDR2 YYREEE (reference sequence). The CDR3 is 16 residues long. Between the trimmed V and J ends, which lost 0 bases and 0 bases, there was a span of 12 bases.